This entry describes one T cell receptor (beta chain). Its cognate antigen is unknown. This sample stems from a study of beta chain features in type 1 diabetes. Notes on the study in general: There were fewer insertions and more deletions at the VDJ junctions of type 1 diabetes patients.

By way of CD45RO/CCR7/CD25/CD127/CD95/CD27, the CD4+ regulatory, stem cell-like memory, central memory and naive cells were sorted. V lost 9 bases and J lost 4, with 4 bases in between. CDR3 length: 10 amino acids. The germline CDR1 and CDR2 sequences are LNHDA and SQIVND (reference sequence). What was sequenced were expressed TCRB transcripts, since all of the isolated RNA had been reverse transcribed. A few million reads were obtained on average from naive, central memory and regulatory T cell samples. TCRdb keeps only in-frame clones here, not all; method: immunoSEQ multiplex PCR. The sample carries about 930,000 clones, 15% to 20% recorded once.

The source of this sequence is a woman aged 18-30 years in good health. This rearrangement joins TRBV19 to TRBJ1-5, with D uncertain. Material: naive CD4+ T cells from blood. CDR3 in amino acids: CASNNQPQHF. CDR3 nucleotides: TGTGCCAGCAATAATCAGCCCCAGCATTTT.